This TCR beta chain was recovered during a study of blood T cell repertoires in COVID-19. Overall study context: Specimens from acute and convalescent COVID-19 originated in the United States, Italy and Spain. In each case, the material was cDNA or gDNA derived from T cells, B-cell-depleted T cells, or PBMCs.

This CDR3 is built from 13 residues. Germline CDR1 MRHNA, CDR2 SNTAGT. Trimming took 6 bases from V and 4 from J; bases not matched to a gene: 4. Original data processing: Amplification of reference gene primers provided the estimated nucleated cell counts. Libraries were prepared by immunoSEQ multiplex PCR; TCRdb keeps only in-frame clonotypes and omits some of them. V and J calls and clone size are given by that table; D and trimming were obtained from the DNA. The sample lists about 44,000 clones; around 80% were seen once. This clone turned up a few times. The TCR originated in a human donor in a cohort sampled during active COVID-19. This chain connects TRBV6-4 to TRBJ1-2, with 8 bases fitting TRBD1. The sample taken for sequencing was peripheral blood. The CDR3 DNA reads TGTGCCAGCAGAGACACAGGGGGCTATGGCTACACCTTC. Protein sequence: CASRDTGGYGYTF.